Listed here are 4 T cell receptor beta chains from one sample, sequenced in a study of cytotoxic CD8 clonotypes in ibrutinib-treated CLL. Assay: immunoSEQ multiplex PCR; the TCRdb copy retains only in-frame clones and omits some. The sample carries over 7,000 clones, roughly 84% recorded once. Sequencing used PBMCs, obtained before ibrutinib treatment. These TCRs come from a human donor with chronic lymphocytic leukemia.

V and J are TRBV28 and TRBJ2-4, with TRBD2 matching 12 bases. This CDR3 comprises 17 residues. The trim removed 4 bases at V and 2 bases at J, leaving 6 bases unmatched. Germline lookup yields CDR1 MDHEN and CDR2 SYDVKM. The CDR3 DNA is TGTGCCAGCAGTTCGGTCGGACTAGCGGGAACCAAAAACATTCAGTACTTC. This gives the protein CASSSVGLAGTKNIQYF.

CDR3 coding DNA: TGCGCCAGCAGCCAGGGGGACAGGGGGACTAATGAAAAACTGTTTTTT. This gives the protein CASSQGDRGTNEKLFF. This chain uses TRBV4-1 with TRBJ1-4; TRBD1 matches at 11 bases. V lost 3 bases, J lost 2 bases, and 2 bases stayed unmatched. The CDR3 consists of 16 residues. Germline V gives CDR1 MGHRA, CDR2 YSYEKL.

This chain connects TRBV18 to TRBJ2-1; D unresolved. The V and J ends lost 0 bases and 0 bases respectively, with 9 bases between them. Germline loops: CDR1 KGHSH, CDR2 LQKENI. The CDR3 totals 16 residues. CDR3 sequence reads: CASSPPGRRSYNEQFF. CDR3 in DNA: TGTGCCAGCTCACCACCCGGTCGCCGCTCCTACAATGAGCAGTTCTTC.

The rearrangement joins TRBV6-1 to TRBJ2-7; TRBD2 matches 10 bases. The germline gives CDR1 MNHNS, CDR2 SASEGT. There are 15 residues in the CDR3. With 7 bases clipped from V and 0 bases from J, the junction kept 6 bases outside the gene matches. CDR3 coding DNA: TGTGCCAGCACGAGCGGGGGGGCTGGCTCCTACGAGCAGTACTTC. Amino acids: CASTSGGAGSYEQYF.